The 29 T cell receptor beta chains below all came from one sample that was sequenced in a study of T-cell reconstitution after alpha-beta-depleted transplantation in children. TCRbeta library construction was performed incorporating unique molecular identifiers. TCRdb reprocessed the PCR reads with MiXCR, giving one entry per CDR3 protein. The sample carries about 200,000 distinct CDR3 sequences, roughly 6.5% recorded once. Sequencing used PBMCs, obtained before TCRalphabeta/CD19-depleted stem cell transplant. These receptors were taken from a girl under three years old with combined immunodeficiency, due to receive a stem cell transplant.

This clonotype was seen ten or more times. The chain recombines TRBV10-3 with TRBJ2-6; TRBD1 agrees at 9 bases. The CDR3 is 17 amino acids. In germline, CDR1 is ENHRY, CDR2 SYGVKD. V trimming: 5 bases; J trimming: 1 base; junction bases outside the gene matches: 6. CDR3 in amino acids: CAISTGTGPSGANVLTF. CDR3 bases: TGTGCCATCAGTACCGGGACAGGGCCGTCTGGGGCCAACGTCCTGACTTTC.

The chain is built from TRBV7-2 and TRBJ2-5, with a tentative D call TRBD1 (6 bases). The CDR3 contains 16 residues. V lost 1 base and J 3 bases, leaving 15 bases between the germline ends. Germline-derived CDR1 and CDR2 are SGHTA and FQGNSA. CDR3 protein: CASSLVRLGGKETQYF. As DNA, the CDR3 is TGTGCCAGCAGCTTAGTACGGCTAGGGGGAAAAGAGACCCAGTACTTC.

This clonotype was found many times. This chain links TRBV15 with TRBJ1-2; D might be TRBD1 (5 bases). CDR1 is LNHNV and CDR2 is YYDKDF in the germline V gene (reference sequence). Trimming took off 4 bases at V and 5 bases at J, with 14 bases between the two ends. The CDR3 length is 14 residues. CDR3 residues: CATSTGTAGYGYTF. In nucleotides, the CDR3 is TGTGCCACCAGCACCGGGACCGCGGGATATGGCTACACCTTC. The whole variable domain, filled in from reference TRBV15 and TRBJ1-2, reads DAMVIQNPRYQVTQFGKPVTLSCSQTLNHNVMYWYQQKSSQAPKLLFHYYDKDFNNEADTPDNFQSRRPNTSFCFLDIRSPGLGDTAMYLCATSTGTAGYGYTFGSGTRLTVV.

This clonotype was seen only a few times. The rearrangement joins TRBV20-1 to TRBJ2-7, with D maybe TRBD2 (6 bases). The V end was cut by 3 bases, the J end by 1 base, with 13 bases between. CDR3 length: 14 amino acids. Germline V gene data show CDR1 as DFQATT and CDR2 as SNEGSKA (reference sequence). Here the CDR3 DNA reads TGCAGTGCTAGTGATCGGCGGGGTTCCTACGAGCAGTACTTC. Protein product: CSASDRRGSYEQYF.

Ten or more counts support this clonotype. CDR3 sequence: CASSRGQGFNEQFF. The DNA for the CDR3 is TGTGCCAGCAGTAGGGGACAGGGGTTTAATGAGCAGTTCTTC. The chain is built from TRBV7-2 and TRBJ2-1; 10 bases match TRBD1. From germline, CDR1 is SGHTA and CDR2 FQGNSA. V lost 6 bases to trimming and J lost 7 bases; unmatched junction nucleotides: 6. The CDR3 is 14 residues long.

This clonotype was observed many times. DNA of the CDR3: TGCGCCAGCAGCTTGACCGGGTCGGGCACTTACGAGCAGTACTTC. Its translation: CASSLTGSGTYEQYF. The chain carries TRBV5-1 and TRBJ2-7; D unclear. Germline V gives CDR1 SGHRS, CDR2 YFSETQ. The V gene lost 1 base and the J gene lost 4 bases, with 15 bases spanning the gap. The CDR3 length is 15 residues.

The sample holds many counts of this clonotype. J is TRBJ2-1 and V is TRBV12-3 or TRBV12-4; no reliable D call. Trimming pared 3 bases from V and 9 bases from J, leaving 12 bases between. There are 13 residues in the CDR3. The CDR3 sequence: CASSFSQRGEQFF. The CDR3, as DNA: TGTGCCAGCAGTTTCTCTCAGCGTGGTGAGCAGTTCTTC.

The table lists this clonotype with many counts. The chain links TRBV29-1 to TRBJ1-2; TRBD1 agrees at 7 bases. The germline gives CDR1 SQVTM, CDR2 ANQGSEA. With V trimmed by 4 bases and J by 2 bases, 4 bases remained unmatched. The CDR3 extends over 13 amino acids. Here the CDR3 DNA reads TGCAGCGTTGGACAGGGTTGGAACTATGGCTACACCTTC. Its translation: CSVGQGWNYGYTF.

This clonotype was counted at least ten times. The chain couples TRBV7-9 to TRBJ1-1; the match to TRBD1 covers 7 bases. The germline gives CDR1 SEHNR, CDR2 FQNEAQ (reference sequence). The CDR3 is 14 amino acids. V was pared by 8 bases and J by 4 bases, with 10 bases of the junction left unmatched. This chain's CDR3 is CASEKGARGTEAFF. The CDR3 DNA is TGTGCCAGCGAGAAGGGGGCGCGAGGCACTGAAGCTTTCTTT.

The chain employs TRBV20-1 and TRBJ1-5; D remains unclear. The CDR3 is 14 residues long. Germline-derived CDR1 and CDR2 are DFQATT and SNEGSKA (reference sequence). The V end was cut by 2 bases, the J end by 4 bases, with 12 bases between. In nucleotides, the CDR3 is TGCAGTGCTAGATCGGAGGCGGGGAATCAGCCCCAGCATTTT. It encodes CSARSEAGNQPQHF.

This clonotype was recorded at least ten times. This CDR3 reads CASSQEVLQGLRTEAFF. DNA for the CDR3: TGTGCCAGCAGCCAAGAAGTGCTACAGGGTTTGAGGACTGAAGCTTTCTTT. This chain uses TRBV3-1 with TRBJ1-1; D is possibly TRBD1 (6 bases). CDR3 size: 17 residues. V was shortened by 0 bases and J by 5 bases, with 19 bases between the two germline ends. CDR1 is LGHDT, CDR2 YNNKEL, per germline (reference sequence).

Ten or more counts support this clonotype. The chain carries TRBV7-2 and TRBJ1-1, with TRBD1 as a possible D gene (6 bases). The germline V gene encodes CDR1 SGHTA and CDR2 FQGNSA. Trimming shortened V by 1 base and J by 2 bases, and 8 bases separated the two germline ends. The CDR3 is made up of 14 amino acids. CDR3 residues: CASSLEGDNTEAFF. CDR3 DNA: TGTGCCAGCAGCTTAGAGGGGGACAACACTGAAGCTTTCTTT.

In its sample, this clonotype was seen many times. The chain carries TRBV28 and TRBJ2-7; D might be TRBD1 (6 bases). Germline loops: CDR1 MDHEN, CDR2 SYDVKM. Trimming took off 6 bases at V and 6 bases at J, with 15 bases between the two ends. The length of the CDR3 is 13 residues. As DNA, the CDR3 is TGTGCCAGCAGCCCTCAGGGGTGGGGCGAGCAGTACTTC. Its translation is CASSPQGWGEQYF.

This clonotype was recorded at least ten times. V is TRBV7-9 and J is TRBJ1-2; tentative D call: TRBD1 (6 bases). The CDR3 length is 14 residues. Deletions cut 5 bases from V and 8 bases from J, with 18 bases between. Germline V gene data show CDR1 as SEHNR and CDR2 as FQNEAQ (reference sequence). The CDR3 region is CASSADSMRGGYTF. The CDR3 DNA sequence: TGTGCCAGCAGCGCGGACAGTATGAGGGGCGGCTACACCTTC.

In this sample, this clonotype turned up many times. The V gene is TRBV28, the J gene TRBJ2-1, with D maybe TRBD2 (7 bases). Trimming stripped 5 bases from V and 15 bases from J, with 17 bases between. The CDR3 consists of 12 residues. Germline V CDR1 and CDR2: MDHEN, SYDVKM. CDR3 sequence: CASSPLGGRLFF. CDR3 bases: TGTGCCAGCAGTCCACTGGGGGGGCGTCTGTTCTTC.

This clonotype was seen repeatedly, ten times or more. This chain connects TRBV5-1 to TRBJ2-1; 7 nucleotides line up with TRBD2. Per the germline V gene, CDR1 is SGHRS and CDR2 is YFSETQ. V trimming: 6 bases; J trimming: 8 bases; junction bases outside the gene matches: 14. There are 15 residues in the CDR3. In DNA, the CDR3 is TGCGCCAGCACTTCTTCTAGCGGTCCTTGGGATGAGCAGTTCTTC. This codes for CASTSSSGPWDEQFF.

This clonotype was counted many times. J is TRBJ2-2 and V is TRBV11-2; D is possibly TRBD2 (6 bases). The germline V and J ends were trimmed by 3 bases and 1 base, with 6 bases remaining between them. The CDR3 has 14 amino acids. The germline CDR1 and CDR2 sequences are SGHAT and FQNNGV. The DNA for the CDR3 is TGTGCCAGCAGCTTTAGCGGGAACACCGGGGAGCTGTTTTTT. It codes for CASSFSGNTGELFF.

This clonotype was detected many times. V usage is TRBV29-1 and J usage is TRBJ2-3; D is tentatively TRBD1 or TRBD2 (5 bases each). The germline CDR1 and CDR2 sequences are SQVTM and ANQGSEA. V was clipped by 4 bases and J by 5 bases, with 19 bases between them. The CDR3 totals 15 residues. CDR3 loop: CSVVEGRRPIDTQYF. Written as DNA, the CDR3 is TGCAGCGTTGTAGAGGGGCGCAGACCAATAGATACGCAGTATTTT.

This clonotype came up many times. This rearrangement joins TRBV27 to TRBJ1-5; no clear D. V shed 5 bases and J shed 6 bases, with 11 bases lying between them. There are 13 residues in the CDR3. Germline CDR1 MNHEY, CDR2 SMNVEV (reference sequence). CDR3 loop: CASSRTLVQPQHF. The CDR3 nucleotides are TGTGCCAGCAGTCGGACCTTGGTTCAGCCCCAGCATTTT.

The table lists this clonotype with many counts. The rearrangement uses TRBV15 and TRBJ1-3; tentative D call: TRBD1 (5 bases). The germline V and J ends were trimmed by 4 bases and 0 bases, with 10 bases remaining between them. Looked up from germline, CDR1 is LNHNV and CDR2 is YYDKDF (reference sequence). CDR3 length: 15 amino acids. The CDR3 nucleotides read TGTGCCACCAGCAAGGGGAGAAACTCTGGAAACACCATATATTTT. Encoded protein: CATSKGRNSGNTIYF.

This clonotype has at least ten counts. The rearrangement links TRBV20-1 to TRBJ2-3; the match to TRBD2 covers 10 bases. CDR1 and CDR2 from the germline V gene are DFQATT and SNEGSKA (reference sequence). CDR3 length equals 14 residues. The ends lost 2 bases at V and 10 bases at J; junction bases unmatched: 9. This CDR3 is CSARRKAGGRSQYF. The DNA of the CDR3 is TGCAGTGCTAGACGAAAAGCGGGAGGGCGATCGCAGTATTTT.

This clonotype was seen ten or more times. The chain has TRBV4-3 and TRBJ2-7; D is perhaps TRBD1 or TRBD2 (5 bases each). Germline assignment: CDR1 LGHNA and CDR2 YSLEER. The V end lost 5 bases, the J end lost 4 bases, and 12 bases lay between the germline ends. The CDR3 length is 13 residues. DNA for the CDR3: TGCGCCAGCAGCGAGGGGACCAATTACGAGCAGTACTTC. Its protein product is CASSEGTNYEQYF.

This clonotype occurred many times. The gene calls are TRBV10-3 and TRBJ1-1; unclear D gene. Germline V CDR1 and CDR2: ENHRY, SYGVKD. This CDR3 has 12 amino acids. Trimming cost V 3 bases and J 4 bases, with 6 bases left between them. CDR3 loop: CAISEWGTEAFF. In DNA, the CDR3 is TGTGCCATCAGTGAATGGGGCACTGAAGCTTTCTTT.

This clonotype came up many times. This rearrangement joins TRBV29-1 to TRBJ2-2, with D perhaps matching TRBD2 (6 bases). The CDR3 totals 14 residues. Per germline, CDR1 SQVTM and CDR2 ANQGSEA. Trimming stripped 3 bases from V and 0 bases from J, with 8 bases between. CDR3 coding DNA: TGCAGCGTTGAGGGGGGATCGAACACCGGGGAGCTGTTTTTT. Protein product: CSVEGGSNTGELFF.

This clonotype was seen at least ten times. CDR3 amino acids: CASRQMTGAHQPQHF. DNA for the CDR3: TGTGCCAGCAGACAAATGACAGGGGCCCATCAGCCCCAGCATTTT. The chain is built from TRBV5-6 and TRBJ1-5, with 8 bases that match TRBD1. This CDR3 is 15 amino acids long. After removal of 5 bases from V and 5 bases from J, the junction contained 9 bases not matched to a gene. CDR1 is SGHDT, CDR2 YYEEEE, per germline.

The gene calls are TRBV23-1 and TRBJ2-4, with a possible D match to TRBD1 (6 bases). TRBV23-1 belongs to the ORF category, with a function that is uncertain. V gave up 1 base and J gave up 0 bases, with 31 bases separating them. The CDR3 is 23 amino acids. The CDR3 region has the DNA TGCGCCAGCAGTCAATATGAGGGGGAACGAGAGACTACCCCGATACTAGCCAAAAACATTCAGTACTTC. Residues: CASSQYEGERETTPILAKNIQYF.

The sample holds many counts of this clonotype. This chain links TRBV28 with TRBJ2-2; weak D call: TRBD2 (6 bases). This CDR3 contains 17 residues. Germline CDR1 MDHEN, CDR2 SYDVKM. V lost 2 bases and J lost 0, with 13 bases in between. CDR3 loop: CASSLTGGPPNTGELFF. In DNA form, the CDR3 reads TGTGCCAGCAGTTTAACCGGGGGACCGCCGAACACCGGGGAGCTGTTTTTT. The complete variable domain, with remaining parts taken from reference TRBV28 and TRBJ2-2, reads DVKVTQSSRYLVKRTGEKVFLECVQDMDHENMFWYRQDPGLGLRLIYFSYDVKMKEKGDIPEGYSVSREKKERFSLILESASTNQTSMYLCASSLTGGPPNTGELFFGEGSRLTVL.

This clonotype was observed at least ten times. The V call is TRBV27, the J call TRBJ2-7; tentatively, D is TRBD2 (5 bases). Germline V lookup: CDR1 MNHEY, CDR2 SMNVEV (reference sequence). Trimming removed 3 bases at V and 3 bases at J, with 9 bases between. The CDR3 spans 13 residues. The CDR3 sequence is CASSFDGNYEQYF. Written as DNA, the CDR3 is TGTGCCAGCAGTTTTGACGGGAACTACGAGCAGTACTTC.

This clonotype has a count of ten or more. This chain joins TRBV4-3 and TRBJ2-7; possibly TRBD1 or TRBD2 for D (5 bases each). Trimming pared 8 bases from V and 6 bases from J, leaving 14 bases between. Germline CDR1 and CDR2: LGHNA and YSLEER. This CDR3 has 12 amino acids. This CDR3 is CASQDRGREQYF. CDR3 DNA: TGCGCCAGCCAAGACCGGGGACGCGAGCAGTACTTC.